This is a list of T cell receptor beta chains from one sample in a study of T-cell reconstitution after alpha-beta-depleted transplantation in children. TCRdb ran MiXCR on the PCR reads and lists one entry per CDR3 protein. The sample lists approximately 650,000 distinct CDR3 sequences; around 13% were seen once. The sample in question was PBMCs, obtained before TCRalphabeta/CD19-depleted stem cell transplant. Receptor source: a girl aged 2 to 10 with congenital amegakaryocytic thrombocytopenia, due to receive a stem cell transplant. Each CDR3 is given with its conserved first and last residue. D genes are given only for firm matches. Rows may omit the clone size; those that give it use once, few, many or a size class.

d_call: NA
cdr3_length: 13
j_call: TRBJ2-3
v_call: TRBV28
clone_size: many
cdr3_nt: TGTGCCAGCAGTTACAGGAACACAGATACGCAGTATTTT
cdr3_aa: CASSYRNTDTQYF

d_call: NA
cdr3_length: 14
j_call: TRBJ2-3
v_call: TRBV5-1
clone_size: many
cdr3_nt: TGCGCCAGCAGCTTGGAGATGCGAGAAGATACGCAGTATTTT
cdr3_aa: CASSLEMREDTQYF

d_call: NA
cdr3_length: 12
j_call: TRBJ2-1
v_call: TRBV15
clone_size: NA
cdr3_nt: TGTGCCACCAGCAGGAGACAGCATGAGCAGTTCTTC
cdr3_aa: CATSRRQHEQFF

d_call: NA
cdr3_length: 15
j_call: TRBJ2-2
v_call: TRBV15
clone_size: few
cdr3_nt: TGTGCCACCAGCGGCCCCGGGCTAGTAGCCGGGGAGCTGTTTTTT
cdr3_aa: CATSGPGLVAGELFF

d_call: NA
cdr3_length: 13
j_call: TRBJ2-7
v_call: TRBV20-1
clone_size: few
cdr3_nt: TGCAGTGCTAGAGTAGTTCTAACAAACGAGCAGTACTTC
cdr3_aa: CSARVVLTNEQYF

d_call: TRBD2
cdr3_length: 14
j_call: TRBJ2-3
v_call: TRBV29-1
clone_size: many
cdr3_nt: TGCAGCGTTGAAGGGCTAGCGGGCACAGATACGCAGTATTTT
cdr3_aa: CSVEGLAGTDTQYF

d_call: NA
cdr3_length: 15
j_call: TRBJ2-1
v_call: TRBV20-1
clone_size: NA
cdr3_nt: TGCAGTGCTAGAGTGGCGCTGCCAGCCTACAATGAGCAGTTCTTC
cdr3_aa: CSARVALPAYNEQFF

d_call: TRBD1
cdr3_length: 16
j_call: TRBJ2-1
v_call: TRBV7-2
clone_size: few
cdr3_nt: TGTGCCAGCTACCTCAAAGGACAGGGGGTTGGCAATGAGCAGTTCTTC
cdr3_aa: CASYLKGQGVGNEQFF

d_call: NA
cdr3_length: 12
j_call: TRBJ2-7
v_call: TRBV6-5
clone_size: NA
cdr3_nt: TGTGCCAGCATAGCTAGCGCGGACGAGCAGTACTTC
cdr3_aa: CASIASADEQYF

d_call: TRBD2
cdr3_length: 15
j_call: TRBJ2-2
v_call: TRBV7-8
clone_size: few
cdr3_nt: TGTGCCAGCAGCTTAATGGCGGGAGGAGCCGGGGAGCTGTTTTTT
cdr3_aa: CASSLMAGGAGELFF

d_call: NA
cdr3_length: 16
j_call: TRBJ2-6
v_call: TRBV4-1
clone_size: many
cdr3_nt: TGCGCCAGCAGCAATAATCAGGACTCTGGGGCCAACGTCCTGACTTTC
cdr3_aa: CASSNNQDSGANVLTF

d_call: NA
cdr3_length: 12
j_call: TRBJ2-7
v_call: TRBV29-1
clone_size: many
cdr3_nt: TGCAGCGTTGCTGAAATTCACGACGAGCAGTACTTC
cdr3_aa: CSVAEIHDEQYF

d_call: NA
cdr3_length: 11
j_call: TRBJ2-1
v_call: TRBV12-3/TRBV12-4
clone_size: NA
cdr3_nt: TGTGCCAGCACCCGGTTGAATGAGCAGTTCTTC
cdr3_aa: CASTRLNEQFF

d_call: NA
cdr3_length: 13
j_call: TRBJ1-2
v_call: TRBV5-1
clone_size: many
cdr3_nt: TGCGCCAGCAGCCGGGACGCGGCCTATGGCTACACCTTC
cdr3_aa: CASSRDAAYGYTF

d_call: NA
cdr3_length: 15
j_call: TRBJ2-3
v_call: TRBV5-5
clone_size: NA
cdr3_nt: TGTGCCAGCAGCTCAAGAGGACTGCACACAGATACGCAGTATTTT
cdr3_aa: CASSSRGLHTDTQYF

d_call: TRBD2
cdr3_length: 16
j_call: TRBJ2-1
v_call: TRBV24-1
clone_size: few
cdr3_nt: TGTGCCACCAGTGACCCCTCTAGCGGGAGTTACAATGAGCAGTTCTTC
cdr3_aa: CATSDPSSGSYNEQFF

d_call: NA
cdr3_length: 14
j_call: TRBJ2-3
v_call: TRBV29-1
clone_size: few
cdr3_nt: TGCAGCGTGACCGGGACTGAGGCCACAGATACGCAGTATTTT
cdr3_aa: CSVTGTEATDTQYF

d_call: TRBD2
cdr3_length: 17
j_call: TRBJ2-5
v_call: TRBV29-1
clone_size: NA
cdr3_nt: TGCAGCGTTTCGTGGAATGGCGGGAGGCCCCGCCAAGAGACCCAGTACTTC
cdr3_aa: CSVSWNGGRPRQETQYF

d_call: NA
cdr3_length: 16
j_call: TRBJ2-7
v_call: TRBV7-9
clone_size: few
cdr3_nt: TGTGCCAGCAGCCCCTCCGGTGTTCAAGGAACCTACGAGCAGTACTTC
cdr3_aa: CASSPSGVQGTYEQYF

d_call: NA
cdr3_length: 11
j_call: TRBJ2-1
v_call: TRBV29-1
clone_size: many
cdr3_nt: TGCAGCGTTGCAGGGGTGCCCTCCAAGTTCTTC
cdr3_aa: CSVAGVPSKFF

d_call: NA
cdr3_length: 16
j_call: TRBJ1-5
v_call: TRBV4-1
clone_size: many
cdr3_nt: TGCGCCAGCAGCCATGTTCAGGGGCCGAGGGGTCAGCCCCAGCATTTT
cdr3_aa: CASSHVQGPRGQPQHF

d_call: NA
cdr3_length: 18
j_call: TRBJ2-5
v_call: TRBV6-2/TRBV6-3
clone_size: few
cdr3_nt: TGTGCCAGCAGTTACGCGACATTACAGGGGGGGCACCAAGAGACCCAGTACTTC
cdr3_aa: CASSYATLQGGHQETQYF

d_call: TRBD2
cdr3_length: 16
j_call: TRBJ2-1
v_call: TRBV7-3
clone_size: NA
cdr3_nt: TGTGCCAGCAGCCTCAATAGCGGGTTGACCTACAATGAGCAGTTCTTC
cdr3_aa: CASSLNSGLTYNEQFF

d_call: NA
cdr3_length: 14
j_call: TRBJ2-7
v_call: TRBV15
clone_size: few
cdr3_nt: TGTGCCACCAGCAGGCAACAGCTCTCCTACGAGCAGTACTTC
cdr3_aa: CATSRQQLSYEQYF

d_call: NA
cdr3_length: 16
j_call: TRBJ2-5
v_call: TRBV5-6
clone_size: many
cdr3_nt: TGTGCCAGCAGCTTGATAGGTTCCCCCCTGGGGGAGACCCAGTACTTC
cdr3_aa: CASSLIGSPLGETQYF

d_call: TRBD1
cdr3_length: 14
j_call: TRBJ1-2
v_call: TRBV6-2/TRBV6-3
clone_size: once
cdr3_nt: TGTGCCAGCAGAAAGACAGGGGGGCACTATGGCTACACCTTC
cdr3_aa: CASRKTGGHYGYTF

d_call: NA
cdr3_length: 11
j_call: TRBJ1-2
v_call: TRBV19
clone_size: few
cdr3_nt: TGTGCCAGTAGCACCAACGGAGGCTACACCTTC
cdr3_aa: CASSTNGGYTF

d_call: TRBD1
cdr3_length: 15
j_call: TRBJ2-2
v_call: TRBV28
clone_size: NA
cdr3_nt: TGTGCCAGCAGTTTATGGTCGACAGGGACCGGGGAGCTGTTTTTT
cdr3_aa: CASSLWSTGTGELFF

d_call: NA
cdr3_length: 16
j_call: TRBJ1-1
v_call: TRBV5-5
clone_size: few
cdr3_nt: TGTGCCAGCAGTTCTGGCGGCGGGGGGAGGAACACTGAAGCTTTCTTT
cdr3_aa: CASSSGGGGRNTEAFF

d_call: TRBD2
cdr3_length: 17
j_call: TRBJ2-3
v_call: TRBV29-1
clone_size: NA
cdr3_nt: TGCAGCGTTCGGACTAGCGGGAGGACACTGCTGGCAGATACGCAGTATTTT
cdr3_aa: CSVRTSGRTLLADTQYF

d_call: TRBD2
cdr3_length: 15
j_call: TRBJ2-1
v_call: TRBV20-1
clone_size: NA
cdr3_nt: TGCAGTGCTGGAATCGGACTAGCGGGCCTTAATGAGCAGTTCTTC
cdr3_aa: CSAGIGLAGLNEQFF

d_call: NA
cdr3_length: 16
j_call: TRBJ2-5
v_call: TRBV5-1
clone_size: many
cdr3_nt: TGCGCCAGCAGCTTGACGGAGACAGAGTTTCAAGAGACCCAGTACTTC
cdr3_aa: CASSLTETEFQETQYF